This T cell receptor (beta chain) was sequenced during a study of T cells in Graves' hyperthyroidism and ophthalmopathy. Amplification targeted TCR beta CDR3 regions from RNA transcripts. Primed by the HTBI set, a first-round RT-PCR was run on the TCR CDR3. In TCRdb, the multiplex PCR reads were re-called with MiXCR into one record per CDR3 protein. The table has about 690,000 distinct CDR3 sequences, around 16% seen once. This clonotype was seen only a few times. Antigen specificity is unknown. The CDR3 sequence is 14 residues long. V was clipped by 4 bases and J by 0 bases; unmatched bases: 2. CDR1 is LNHDA, CDR2 SQIVND, per germline (reference sequence). Whole-study results and caveats: Blood also showed most of the thyroid clonotypes that were expanded above 0.001.

This rearrangement joins TRBV19 to TRBJ2-7; 8 nucleotides match TRBD1. This receptor was taken from a man aged 50-60 years with Graves' hyperthyroidism. The sequenced sample was blood. The CDR3 here is CASSKTGASYEQYF. In nucleotides, the CDR3 is TGTGCCAGTAGTAAGACAGGGGCCTCCTACGAGCAGTACTTC. Together with reference TRBV19 and TRBJ2-7, the CDR3 gives the full variable domain: DGGITQSPKYLFRKEGQNVTLSCEQNLNHDAMYWYRQDPGQGLRLIYYSQIVNDFQKGDIAEGYSVSREKKESFPLTVTSAQKNPTAFYLCASSKTGASYEQYFGPGTRLTVT.